The 15 T cell receptor beta chains given below trace back to one sample, sequenced in a study of a mutant IDH1 vaccine in newly diagnosed glioma. The assay was immunoSEQ multiplex PCR, and TCRdb's table has in-frame clones only and misses some. Here the sample spans approximately 60,000 clones, 75% to 90% being singletons. Their recognized antigens are unknown. The time point is: week 47, end of study. Doses of 300 ug of mutant IDH1 20-mer peptide were given with topical imiquimod. This specimen was PBMCs, taken from a glioma patient whose treatment included an IDH1 peptide vaccine. Every receptor here comes from a man under 40 with glioma.

This chain joins TRBV19 and TRBJ1-2; 8 bases line up with TRBD1. CDR3 length: 14 amino acids. Germline trimming cut 5 bases from V and 5 bases from J; bases unmatched to any gene: 7. The germline CDR1 and CDR2 sequences are LNHDA and SQIVND (reference sequence). The CDR3 here is CASSRTGTGYGYTF. The CDR3 DNA is TGTGCCAGTAGTCGAACCGGGACAGGATATGGCTACACCTTC.

V usage is TRBV18 and J usage is TRBJ2-1; perhaps TRBD1 as D (5 bases). The CDR3 contains 19 residues. Germline CDR1 and CDR2: KGHSH and LQKENI. Trimming removed 3 bases at V and 7 bases at J, with 28 bases between. CDR3 nucleotides: TGTGCCAGCTCACCCTCCCTCCTGATTGAGACAGCCTATTTGAATGAGCAGTTCTTC. This gives the protein CASSPSLLIETAYLNEQFF.

This rearrangement joins TRBV6-5 to TRBJ1-1; 7 bases fit TRBD1. V shed 4 bases and J 0 bases; nucleotides not matched to a gene: 5. The germline gives CDR1 MNHEY, CDR2 SVGAGI. The CDR3 sequence is 15 residues long. The CDR3 reads CASSFLTGLNTEAFF. The CDR3 DNA reads TGTGCCAGCAGTTTCCTGACAGGGTTGAACACTGAAGCTTTCTTT.

The chain has TRBV10-1 and TRBJ2-3; D gene ambiguous. The ends were cut back, 8 bases at V and 1 base at J, with 16 bases in the middle. The germline V gene encodes CDR1 WNHNN and CDR2 SYGVQD (reference sequence). The CDR3 consists of 15 residues. CDR3 sequence reads: CASRVGSSGTDTQYF. In DNA, the CDR3 is TGCGCCAGCCGGGTGGGCAGCTCGGGCACAGATACGCAGTATTTT.

The chain combines TRBV28 with TRBJ2-7; 8 positions match TRBD2. The CDR3 has 16 residues. The J segment lost 3 bases and the V segment lost 5 bases, leaving 12 bases of the junction unmatched. The germline CDR1 and CDR2 sequences are MDHEN and SYDVKM. The CDR3 nucleotides are TGTGCCAGCAGTCCGGGGGGGACGGAGCTGGGCTACGAGCAGTACTTC. Protein sequence: CASSPGGTELGYEQYF.

This rearrangement joins TRBV6-5 to TRBJ2-6; TRBD1 is a possible D gene (6 bases). The CDR3 extends over 16 amino acids. Germline CDR1 MNHEY, CDR2 SVGAGI. V lost 0 bases and J 2 bases, leaving 8 bases between the germline ends. This CDR3 reads CASSYSGTTGANVLTF. The CDR3 DNA reads TGTGCCAGCAGTTACTCCGGGACAACTGGGGCCAACGTCCTGACTTTC.

The chain uses TRBV27 and TRBJ2-1; no clear D. Trimming left V 9 bases short and J 3 bases short, with 15 bases between. Germline lookup yields CDR1 MNHEY and CDR2 SMNVEV (reference sequence). The CDR3 has 14 amino acids. The CDR3 coding sequence is TGTGCCAGTCAGGCCCGGCAGAACTACAATGAGCAGTTCTTC. This sequence encodes CASQARQNYNEQFF.

This chain connects TRBV27 to TRBJ2-3; maybe TRBD2 (7 bases). Trimming removed 6 bases from V and 1 base from J, with 14 bases in between. In germline, CDR1 is MNHEY, CDR2 SMNVEV (reference sequence). The length of the CDR3 is 15 residues. CDR3 in DNA: TGTGCCAGCAGAGGGGGGGCGGACCGCACAGATACGCAGTATTTT. Translating it yields CASRGGADRTDTQYF.

The chain links TRBV7-9 to TRBJ2-7; TRBD1 agrees at 7 bases. Germline-derived CDR1 and CDR2 are SEHNR and FQNEAQ (reference sequence). Trimming cost V 4 bases and J 2 bases; bases outside gene matches: 5. The CDR3 runs to 14 residues. CDR3 coding DNA: TGTGCCAGCAGCTCAGGGACAGCCACCTACGAGCAGTACTTC. Its translation is CASSSGTATYEQYF.

The rearrangement joins TRBV18 to TRBJ1-2, with 8 nucleotides matching TRBD1. The CDR3 runs to 16 residues. CDR1 KGHSH and CDR2 LQKENI come from the germline V gene. V lost 4 bases, J lost 3 bases, and 10 bases stayed unmatched. CDR3 residues: CASSRWDRTSDYGYTF. The CDR3 bases are TGTGCCAGCTCACGCTGGGACAGGACAAGTGACTATGGCTACACCTTC.

V and J are TRBV6-5 and TRBJ1-2, with D perhaps matching TRBD1 (6 bases). Trimming took off 7 bases at V and 6 bases at J, with 15 bases between the two ends. The CDR3 spans 13 residues. Germline assignment: CDR1 MNHEY and CDR2 SVGAGI. Written as DNA, the CDR3 is TGTGCCAGCACCAATTCACAGGGCCATGGCTACACCTTC. This sequence encodes CASTNSQGHGYTF.

The rearrangement links TRBV6-4 to TRBJ2-7, with D possibly being TRBD2 (5 bases). The CDR3 sequence is 13 residues long. Germline V gene data show CDR1 as MRHNA and CDR2 as SNTAGT. V gave up 4 bases and J gave up 2 bases, with 9 bases separating them. The CDR3 sequence: CASSASLPYEQYF. DNA for the CDR3: TGTGCCAGCAGTGCTAGCCTCCCCTACGAGCAGTACTTC.

V gene TRBV6-6 combines with J gene TRBJ1-2; the D gene is possibly TRBD1 (6 bases). Germline assignment: CDR1 MNHNY and CDR2 SVGAGI (reference sequence). V lost 4 bases and J 3 bases, leaving 9 bases between the germline ends. The CDR3 sequence is 13 residues long. CDR3 amino acids: CASSSAGDYGYTF. The CDR3 region has the DNA TGTGCCAGCAGTTCGGCAGGGGACTATGGCTACACCTTC.

The rearrangement uses TRBV18 and TRBJ2-2, with 9 bases aligning to TRBD1. Germline assignment: CDR1 KGHSH and CDR2 LQKENI. V lost 4 bases and J lost 6; bases outside the gene matches: 9. The length of the CDR3 is 16 residues. The CDR3 is CASSRGTGSGAGELFF. CDR3 bases: TGTGCCAGCTCACGAGGGACAGGGAGTGGAGCCGGGGAGCTGTTTTTT.

V gene TRBV28 combines with J gene TRBJ1-2; 9 nucleotides line up with TRBD1. The CDR3 length is 13 residues. Germline CDR1 is MDHEN and CDR2 is SYDVKM. Trimming at V came to 5 bases and at J to 4 bases, leaving 2 bases not matched to a gene. The CDR3 nucleotides are TGTGCCAGCAGTGAGGACAGGGGCTATGGCTACACCTTC. This encodes CASSEDRGYGYTF.